This T cell receptor beta chain was recovered during a study of cytomegalovirus exposure and HLA in healthy donors. The PCR made use of 60 Vbeta and 13 Jbeta primers. Some clones are missing from TCRdb's copy, which holds only in-frame ones; the method was immunoSEQ multiplex PCR. This sample yields over 100,000 clones, of which around 76% are seen a single time; 6% to 8% belongs to the top ten. As concerns this clone: Its antigen is not identified.

The CDR3 has 14 amino acids. CDR1 is GTSNPN, CDR2 SVGIG, per germline (reference sequence). Trimming left V 0 bases short and J 10 bases short, with 16 bases between. Likely unrecorded immune exposures existed in these nominally healthy donors. Study results and limitations: According to an earlier analysis, most TCR beta V segments yielded productive rearrangements about 87% or about 30% of the time. Most subjects' HLA-A and HLA-B alleles were reportedly predicted from TCR beta sequences. Follow-up analysis found HLA locus-dependent TCR association rates, highest for DRB1 and lowest for HLA-C.

The sequence came from a male donor in good health and CMV-seronegative. The specimen was PBMCs. The V and J genes are TRBV30 and TRBJ2-1; maybe TRBD2 (6 bases). The chain's CDR3 is CAWSVKAGPGEQFF. In nucleotides, the CDR3 is TGTGCCTGGAGTGTAAAGGCGGGGCCCGGGGAGCAGTTCTTC.